The 31 T cell receptor beta chains listed next were all sequenced from one sample in a study of shared clonotypes between healthy human individuals. Sequenced by immunoSEQ multiplex PCR; TCRdb stores in-frame clones only, minus some. The top ten clones hold about 1.5% of a sample with about 1 million clones, approximately 68% of them seen once. Sequencing was carried out using memory CD4+ T cells sorted from blood. Subset given: CD45RA-negative fraction. The receptors come from a young man in good health.

This clone was seen a handful of times. V and J are TRBV7-9 and TRBJ1-1, with TRBD1 as a possible D gene (5 bases). V shed 5 bases and J shed 5 bases, with 15 bases lying between them. Germline V CDR1 and CDR2: SEHNR, FQNEAQ (reference sequence). The CDR3 sequence is 14 residues long. This CDR3 reads CASSNQGGGTEAFF. In DNA form, the CDR3 reads TGTGCCAGCAGCAACCAGGGTGGAGGGACTGAAGCTTTCTTT.

This clone was counted at least ten times. The chain combines TRBV18 with TRBJ2-2; TRBD2 matches at 8 bases. CDR3 size: 14 residues. The V and J ends lost 5 bases and 4 bases, in that order; junction bases with no gene match: 3. Germline-derived CDR1 and CDR2 are KGHSH and LQKENI. The CDR3 sequence is CASSWREVTGELFF. CDR3 DNA sequence: TGTGCCAGCTCATGGCGGGAGGTCACCGGGGAGCTGTTTTTT.

This clone showed up just once. In the same sample, other DNA sequences code for this CDR3. This sequence joins TRBV14 and TRBJ1-4; the D gene is possibly TRBD1 (5 bases). The V gene's germline CDR1 is SGHDN and CDR2 FVKESK. This CDR3 spans 14 amino acids. V lost 1 base and J lost 7, with 10 bases in between. The CDR3, as DNA: TGTGCCAGCAGCCAAGCAGGGTTAGGTGAAAAACTGTTTTTT. Translation gives CASSQAGLGEKLFF.

This clone occurred once. The rearrangement links TRBV28 to TRBJ1-1; D possibly corresponds to TRBD1 (6 bases). V lost 6 bases to trimming and J lost 2 bases, with 13 bases between them. CDR3 length: 14 residues. The germline V gene has CDR1 MDHEN and CDR2 SYDVKM. The CDR3 here is CASRTGPGNTEAFF. CDR3 bases: TGTGCCAGCAGGACAGGTCCAGGAAACACTGAAGCTTTCTTT.

This clone was counted a few times. CDR3 DNA: TGTGCCAGTAGTAGCCCCGGGACTAGCGGTAATGAGCAGTTCTTC. This encodes CASSSPGTSGNEQFF. The chain joins TRBV19 to TRBJ2-1; 11 bases fit TRBD2. Trimming cost V 4 bases and J 7 bases; bases outside gene matches: 6. In germline, CDR1 is LNHDA, CDR2 SQIVND (reference sequence). This CDR3 has 15 amino acids.

The table lists this clone with a count of one. The V and J genes are TRBV5-4 and TRBJ2-7, with D maybe TRBD2 (5 bases). CDR1 SGHNT and CDR2 YYREEE come from the germline V gene (reference sequence). CDR3 length equals 13 residues. Deletions cut 2 bases from V and 7 bases from J, with 13 bases between. In DNA, the CDR3 is TGTGCCAGCAGCTTCTGGACTGCAGTGGAGCAGTACTTC. Translation: CASSFWTAVEQYF.

Note on this clone: Germline and junction disagree at one end, which may indicate a read error. The chain is built from TRBV10-3 and TRBJ1-1; no clear D gene. The germline gives CDR1 ENHRY, CDR2 SYGVKD. The CDR3 has 12 amino acids. Here the CDR3 reads CAISESTTSEIF. CDR3 in DNA: TGTGCCATCAGTGAGTCTACCACTTCGGAGATCTTT.

The rearrangement uses TRBV5-6 and TRBJ1-5; a weak D match, TRBD1 (5 bases). From germline, CDR1 is SGHDT and CDR2 YYEEEE. The CDR3 consists of 17 residues. With 4 bases removed from V and 0 bases from J, the gap between germline ends came to 17 bases. This CDR3 is CASSVRRQLYSNQPQHF. CDR3 bases: TGTGCCAGCAGCGTGAGGAGACAGCTTTATAGCAATCAGCCCCAGCATTTT.

CDR3 DNA sequence: TGTGCCAGCAGTTTTGGGACGAACATGCGGGTCCTCCACTTT. Translated, it gives CASSFGTNMRVLHF. This rearrangement joins TRBV6-5 to TRBJ1-6; a weak D match, TRBD1 (5 bases). This CDR3 has 14 residues. Germline lookup yields CDR1 MNHEY and CDR2 SVGAGI. V gave up 4 bases and J gave up 15 bases, with 19 bases separating them.

The rearrangement joins TRBV7-9 to TRBJ2-7; TRBD1 matches 7 bases. The CDR3 runs to 14 residues. Germline V lookup: CDR1 SEHNR, CDR2 FQNEAQ (reference sequence). Trimming took 1 base from V and 3 from J; bases not matched to a gene: 3. In nucleotides, the CDR3 is TGTGCCAGCAGCTTAGGGGACAGACACTACGAGCAGTACTTC. Protein sequence: CASSLGDRHYEQYF.

This chain joins TRBV7-9 and TRBJ1-2, with D unclear. Germline-derived CDR1 and CDR2 are SEHNR and FQNEAQ (reference sequence). The CDR3 contains 16 residues. The germline V and J ends were trimmed by 1 base and 7 bases, with 19 bases remaining between them. Here the CDR3 DNA reads TGTGCCAGCAGCTTAGGGGCAGCCCCCGCGACGGGTGGCTACACCTTC. Its translation is CASSLGAAPATGGYTF.

The chain combines TRBV30 with TRBJ2-4; TRBD2 is a possible D gene (7 bases). The CDR3 contains 14 residues. Deletions cut 2 bases from V and 2 bases from J, with 10 bases between. CDR1 and CDR2 from the germline V gene are GTSNPN and SVGIG (reference sequence). The CDR3 spells CAWSMGGPKNIQYF. CDR3 DNA: TGTGCCTGGAGTATGGGGGGGCCCAAAAACATTCAGTACTTC.

This clone has only one observation. This rearrangement joins TRBV18 to TRBJ1-1, with TRBD1 as a possible D gene (5 bases). V was shortened by 3 bases and J by 6 bases, with 17 bases between the two germline ends. CDR1 and CDR2 (germline): KGHSH, LQKENI. The CDR3 spans 15 residues. The CDR3 sequence: CASSPPMGLGSEAFF. The CDR3 DNA sequence: TGTGCCAGCTCACCCCCTATGGGACTAGGCTCTGAAGCTTTCTTT. The complete variable domain, with remaining parts taken from reference TRBV18 and TRBJ1-1, reads NAGVMQNPRHLVRRRGQEARLRCSPMKGHSHVYWYRQLPEEGLKFMVYLQKENIIDESGMPKERFSAEFPKEGPSILRIQQVVRGDSAAYFCASSPPMGLGSEAFFGQGTRLTVV.

J is TRBJ1-5 and V is TRBV28; D is unresolved. Germline values: CDR1 MDHEN, CDR2 SYDVKM. With 3 bases removed from V and 1 base from J, the gap between germline ends came to 10 bases. The CDR3 has 15 residues. The CDR3 DNA reads as TGTGCCAGCAGTTTTCACCTTGGGAGCAATCAGCCCCAGCATTTT. Protein product: CASSFHLGSNQPQHF.

In its sample, this clone was seen a few times. The V gene is TRBV7-2, the J gene TRBJ2-7; maybe TRBD1 (7 bases). Germline loops: CDR1 SGHTA, CDR2 FQGNSA. The CDR3 consists of 15 residues. Trimming left V 7 bases short and J 0 bases short, with 16 bases between. CDR3 nucleotide sequence: TGTGCCAGCATGCAGGGGGGTAAGAGCTCCTACGAGCAGTACTTC. It codes for CASMQGGKSSYEQYF.

Turning to this clone: Other DNA sequences in the same sample also yield this CDR3. The V call is TRBV20-1, the J call TRBJ1-1; no clear D. From germline, CDR1 is DFQATT and CDR2 SNEGSKA (reference sequence). This CDR3 has 10 residues. The germline V and J ends were trimmed by 6 bases and 5 bases, with 7 bases remaining between them. In DNA, the CDR3 is TGCAGTGCCCCGGGAACTGAAGCTTTCTTT. This codes for CSAPGTEAFF.

The chain joins TRBV7-3 to TRBJ2-1, with D perhaps given as TRBD1 or TRBD2 (6 bases each). Trimming removed 7 bases at V and 7 bases at J, with 20 bases between. Germline V gene lookup returns CDR1 SGHTA and CDR2 FQGTGA. CDR3 length: 15 residues. This chain's CDR3 is CASTKRGRWPNEQFF. In DNA, the CDR3 is TGTGCCAGCACTAAAAGGGGGAGGTGGCCGAATGAGCAGTTCTTC.

The V and J genes are TRBV5-1 and TRBJ2-3; TRBD1 aligns across 9 bases. Trimming removed 4 bases from V and 4 bases from J; junction bases left unmatched: 7. CDR1 is SGHRS and CDR2 is YFSETQ in the germline V gene. This CDR3 spans 15 amino acids. CDR3 loop: CASSTLTGGSDTQYF. As DNA, the CDR3 is TGCGCCAGCAGCACACTGACAGGGGGATCAGATACGCAGTATTTT.

The chain joins TRBV9 to TRBJ2-2, with TRBD2 matching 7 bases. The V gene end was trimmed by 5 bases and the J gene end by 2 bases; junction bases not matched to a gene: 6. Per the germline V gene, CDR1 is SGDLS and CDR2 is YYNGEE. CDR3 length: 15 amino acids. The CDR3 is CASSGGLVNTGELFF. The CDR3 DNA is TGTGCCAGCAGTGGCGGACTAGTCAACACCGGGGAGCTGTTTTTT.

As concerns this clone: The same CDR3 arises from other DNA sequences in this sample as well. This chain connects TRBV4-3 to TRBJ2-1; the match to TRBD2 covers 12 bases. CDR1 is LGHNA and CDR2 is YSLEER in the germline V gene. J gave up 6 bases and V 1 base, and 4 bases lay outside the gene matches. The CDR3 totals 16 residues. The CDR3: CASSQGASGRANEQFF. The CDR3 DNA sequence: TGCGCCAGCAGCCAAGGTGCTAGCGGGAGGGCCAATGAGCAGTTCTTC.

V and J are TRBV29-1 and TRBJ2-7; D is possibly TRBD2 (5 bases). With 7 bases removed from V and 1 base from J, the gap between germline ends came to 11 bases. Germline V gene lookup returns CDR1 SQVTM and CDR2 ANQGSEA. The CDR3 extends over 12 amino acids. CDR3 in amino acids: CSAHGESYEQYF. CDR3 nucleotide sequence: TGCAGCGCCCACGGGGAATCCTACGAGCAGTACTTC.

The gene calls are TRBV4-3 and TRBJ1-1; D not certain. The CDR3 is 15 residues long. Trimming removed 1 base at V and 1 base at J, with 10 bases between. Germline V lookup: CDR1 LGHNA, CDR2 YSLEER. DNA of the CDR3: TGCGCCAGCAGCCAAGCGTCGGGTGAGAACACTGAAGCTTTCTTT. Translated, it gives CASSQASGENTEAFF.

This clone was observed a handful of times. CDR3: CASSITGVTNEKLFF. The DNA of the CDR3 is TGTGCCAGTAGTATTACAGGGGTGACTAATGAAAAACTGTTTTTT. This rearrangement joins TRBV19 to TRBJ1-4, with 7 positions matching TRBD1. Losses at the gene ends were 3 bases for V and 2 bases for J; bases not matched to a gene: 3. The CDR3 extends over 15 amino acids. CDR1 LNHDA and CDR2 SQIVND come from the germline V gene (reference sequence).

Only a few counts were recorded for this clone. DNA for the CDR3: TGTGCCAGCAGTTACTCTGGCATGGGAAATTCACCCCTCCACTTT. As protein: CASSYSGMGNSPLHF. The chain employs TRBV6-5 and TRBJ1-6; D is undetermined. Trimming pared 0 bases from V and 7 bases from J, leaving 10 bases between. The CDR3 consists of 15 residues. Germline V gene sequence: CDR1 MNHEY, CDR2 SVGAGI.

A note on this clone: Only one base separates this from a far larger clonotype, so it likely reflects a read error. This sequence joins TRBV25-1 and TRBJ2-1; 10 positions match TRBD2. The CDR3 has 16 amino acids. CDR1 MGHDK and CDR2 SYGVNS come from the germline V gene. The CDR3 loop reads CASSAGLAKTYSEQFF. The CDR3 bases are TGTGCCAGCAGTGCGGGACTAGCGAAGACCTACAGTGAGCAGTTCTTC.

The CDR3 DNA is TGTGCCAGCAGTTTGGGACGCACCGGGAGCCAAGAGACCCAGTACTTC. Amino acids: CASSLGRTGSQETQYF. The chain carries TRBV28 and TRBJ2-5, with D perhaps TRBD2 (6 bases). The CDR3 spans 16 residues. Trimming left V 3 bases short and J 1 base short, with 15 bases between. Looked up from germline, CDR1 is MDHEN and CDR2 is SYDVKM.

This clone was counted ten times or more. The chain is built from TRBV9 and TRBJ2-2, with TRBD2 matching over 11 bases. The junction had 2 bases not matched to a gene; V was cut back by 2 bases and J by 5 bases. The CDR3 runs to 15 residues. Germline-derived CDR1 and CDR2 are SGDLS and YYNGEE. CDR3 coding DNA: TGTGCCAGCAGCGTTAGCGGGAGGGTTACCGGGGAGCTGTTTTTT. Protein product: CASSVSGRVTGELFF.

This clone showed up many times. This rearrangement joins TRBV15 to TRBJ2-7, with 13 bases identical to TRBD2. The CDR3 length is 15 residues. Trimming removed 4 bases from V and 2 bases from J; junction bases left unmatched: 2. Germline V gene lookup returns CDR1 LNHNV and CDR2 YYDKDF (reference sequence). The CDR3, as DNA: TGTGCCACCAGCATAGGACTAGCGGGAGCCTACGAGCAGTACTTC. This sequence encodes CATSIGLAGAYEQYF.

The chain has TRBV6-6 and TRBJ2-1; 12 bases agree with TRBD2. This CDR3 is built from 15 residues. Trimming at V came to 6 bases and at J to 6 bases, leaving 6 bases not matched to a gene. Germline V gene data show CDR1 as MNHNY and CDR2 as SVGAGI (reference sequence). CDR3 in DNA: TGTGCCAGCAGCCTGCGGACTAGCGGGACCAATGAGCAGTTCTTC. It codes for CASSLRTSGTNEQFF.

This clone has just a few counts. The J gene is TRBJ2-7, the V gene TRBV5-8; D is perhaps TRBD2 (5 bases). Trimming cost V 4 bases and J 0 bases, with 17 bases left between them. Germline V gene data show CDR1 as SGHTS and CDR2 as YDEGEE. The CDR3 totals 16 residues. The CDR3 bases are TGTGCCAGCAGCGGCCGGACTCATACCCTCTCCTACGAGCAGTACTTC. It translates to CASSGRTHTLSYEQYF.

This rearrangement joins TRBV6-6 to TRBJ1-5; D call uncertain. The CDR3 totals 14 residues. The V and J ends lost 5 bases and 4 bases respectively, with 12 bases between them. Germline V gives CDR1 MNHNY, CDR2 SVGAGI (reference sequence). CDR3 nucleotides: TGTGCCAGCAGTACCTGGCAGGCAAATCAGCCCCAGCATTTT. It translates to CASSTWQANQPQHF.